One T cell receptor (beta chain) is described in this entry. Its antigen is still unknown. The PCR ran on 60 Vbeta and 13 Jbeta primers. TCRdb's table, derived via immunoSEQ multiplex PCR, lists solely in-frame clones and lacks some. The sample lists about 130,000 clones, 83% occurring once. The data were obtained in a study of cytomegalovirus exposure and HLA in healthy donors. Each donor was healthy, and each was a bone marrow donor. Study findings and constraints: In a later analysis, common viral pathogens appeared linked to several of the most significant clusters. In a later analysis, DRB1 alleles had the most associated TCRs; HLA-C alleles the fewest. The number of N-insertions in an Asian-associated ancestry cluster was reportedly below the 666-donor mean in a later analysis.

CDR1 is SGHRS and CDR2 is YFSETQ in the germline V gene. Unmatched junction bases numbered 11, after V lost 0 bases and J lost 2 bases. The length of the CDR3 is 17 residues. V gene TRBV5-1 combines with J gene TRBJ2-7; 7 bases agree with TRBD1. The origin of this receptor is a man between 18 and 29 years old in good health and CMV-seropositive. Sequencing used PBMCs. CDR3: CASSLAQGDMTTYEQYF. DNA of the CDR3: TGCGCCAGCAGCTTGGCGCAGGGGGACATGACTACCTACGAGCAGTACTTC.